One and the same sample provided the 17 T cell receptor beta chains below, sequenced in a study of blood T cell repertoires in COVID-19. The data were produced by immunoSEQ multiplex PCR, yet TCRdb's version contains in-frame clones alone and is incomplete. The data contain tens of thousands of clones, roughly 82% of them singletons. The sequencing input was peripheral blood. These receptors came from a man aged 45-65 years with active or convalescent COVID-19.

The rearrangement links TRBV12-3 or TRBV12-4 to TRBJ2-3; D remains unclear. The CDR3 has 11 amino acids. Trimming removed 6 bases from V and 3 bases from J, with 4 bases in between. The DNA of the CDR3 is TGTGCCAGCAGCTCGACAGATACGCAGTATTTT. It specifies CASSSTDTQYF.

V gene TRBV4-2 combines with J gene TRBJ2-7; 10 nucleotides agree with TRBD1. V lost 0 bases and J lost 0; bases outside the gene matches: 11. The germline CDR1 and CDR2 sequences are LGHNA and YNFKEQ. CDR3 size: 19 residues. CDR3 sequence: CASSQDLGPGQGSSYEQYF. The CDR3 nucleotides read TGTGCCAGCAGCCAAGATTTGGGACCGGGACAGGGGTCCTCCTACGAGCAGTACTTC.

On this clone: The junction differs from germline at one of its ends, possibly a read error. J is TRBJ2-3 and V is TRBV5-5; 10 nucleotides align to TRBD1. Germline CDR1 is SGHKS and CDR2 is YYEKEE (reference sequence). This CDR3 has 18 residues. CDR3 loop: CASTLVPIGTGDTDTQYF. DNA of the CDR3: TGTGCCAGCACCTTGGTCCCAATCGGGACAGGGGACACAGATACGCAGTATTTT.

The chain is built from TRBV9 and TRBJ1-6, with 8 nucleotides matching TRBD1. The CDR3 is made up of 15 amino acids. With V trimmed by 3 bases and J by 5 bases, 4 bases remained unmatched. Germline CDR1 and CDR2: SGDLS and YYNGEE. The CDR3 region is CASSARQGNNSPLHF. Written as DNA, the CDR3 is TGTGCCAGCAGCGCCAGACAGGGGAATAATTCACCCCTCCACTTT.

J is TRBJ2-1 and V is TRBV2; possible D gene TRBD2, 5 bases. This CDR3 spans 13 amino acids. V lost 2 bases and J 15 bases, leaving 17 bases between the germline ends. Germline-derived CDR1 and CDR2 are SNHLY and FYNNEI. DNA of the CDR3: TGTGCCAGCAGTGAATCCCCACTAGTTCCACCGTTCTTC. It specifies CASSESPLVPPFF.

This chain uses TRBV2 with TRBJ1-2, with D perhaps TRBD1 (5 bases). CDR1 is SNHLY, CDR2 FYNNEI, per germline. V gave up 4 bases and J gave up 6 bases, with 18 bases separating them. The CDR3 loop spans 15 amino acids. In nucleotides, the CDR3 is TGTGCCAGCAGTGGATGGGGTAGGGGCGCAAATGGCTACACCTTC. Translating gives CASSGWGRGANGYTF.

The chain is built from TRBV29-1 and TRBJ1-4; 8 positions agree with TRBD1. CDR1 and CDR2 (germline): SQVTM, ANQGSEA. The V segment lost 4 bases and the J segment 3 bases; nucleotides outside the gene matches: 4. The CDR3 is made up of 14 amino acids. The CDR3 loop is CSVVKGQANEKLFF. The DNA of the CDR3 is TGCAGCGTTGTAAAGGGACAGGCTAATGAAAAACTGTTTTTT.

The chain joins TRBV24-1 to TRBJ2-1; 12 positions match TRBD2. Germline trimming cut 4 bases from V and 6 bases from J; bases unmatched to any gene: 3. The CDR3 has 15 amino acids. Looked up from germline, CDR1 is KGHDR and CDR2 is SFDVKD. CDR3 protein: CATSDPSGGGNEQFF. The DNA for the CDR3 is TGTGCCACCAGTGACCCTAGCGGGGGGGGCAATGAGCAGTTCTTC.

The chain recombines TRBV7-9 with TRBJ1-4, with TRBD1 identical over 9 bases. The V gene's germline CDR1 is SEHNR and CDR2 FQNEAQ (reference sequence). The V gene end was trimmed by 5 bases and the J gene end by 7 bases; junction bases not matched to a gene: 11. CDR3 size: 16 residues. The CDR3, as DNA: TGTGCCAGCAGCCTCTTACAGGGGGCGCCTGGTGAAAAACTGTTTTTT. Encoded protein: CASSLLQGAPGEKLFF.

The J gene is TRBJ2-3, the V gene TRBV5-8; 7 bases match TRBD1. The trim removed 3 bases at V and 1 base at J, leaving 5 bases unmatched. This CDR3 spans 15 amino acids. CDR1 is SGHTS and CDR2 is YDEGEE in the germline V gene. CDR3 nucleotide sequence: TGTGCCAGCAGCTGGAGACAGGGTGGCACAGATACGCAGTATTTT. Amino acids: CASSWRQGGTDTQYF.

The rearrangement uses TRBV11-2 and TRBJ2-7, with a possible D match to TRBD1 (7 bases). V was pared by 4 bases and J by 6 bases, with 22 bases between. CDR1 SGHAT and CDR2 FQNNGV come from the germline V gene. The CDR3 sequence is 16 residues long. The CDR3 reads CASSYRRQGGPSEQYF. The CDR3 DNA reads as TGTGCCAGCAGCTACCGACGACAGGGAGGTCCCTCCGAGCAGTACTTC.

The chain links TRBV6-5 to TRBJ2-5; D may be TRBD2 (7 bases). With 7 bases removed from V and 1 base from J, the gap between germline ends came to 13 bases. The CDR3 is 14 residues long. The germline gives CDR1 MNHEY, CDR2 SVGAGI. In nucleotides, the CDR3 is TGTGCCAGCACAAACGGGGGGCGCCAAGAGACCCAGTACTTC. Its translation is CASTNGGRQETQYF.

The CDR3: CASRQGAIREQYF. The CDR3 DNA reads as TGTGCCAGCAGACAGGGCGCGATAAGGGAGCAGTACTTC. The V and J genes are TRBV6-5 and TRBJ2-7, with TRBD1 as a possible D gene (6 bases). Between the trimmed V and J ends, which lost 6 bases and 7 bases, there was a span of 16 bases. CDR1 MNHEY and CDR2 SVGAGI come from the germline V gene. The CDR3 runs to 13 residues.

This clone showed up just once. This rearrangement joins TRBV5-1 to TRBJ2-5; 7 bases are shared with TRBD1. Trimming cost V 3 bases and J 2 bases; bases outside gene matches: 10. Germline V gives CDR1 SGHRS, CDR2 YFSETQ. The CDR3 is made up of 16 amino acids. The CDR3 sequence is CASSSGTGTAQETQYF. The CDR3 DNA reads as TGCGCCAGCAGCTCCGGCACTGGGACAGCTCAAGAGACCCAGTACTTC.

This clone was seen a few times. The chain joins TRBV19 to TRBJ1-1, with D hard to call. CDR1 LNHDA and CDR2 SQIVND come from the germline V gene (reference sequence). CDR3 length: 13 residues. Trimming took 4 bases from V and 2 from J, leaving 8 bases between them. The CDR3 protein is CASSRARNTEAFF. In DNA form, the CDR3 reads TGTGCCAGTAGTAGAGCGCGAAACACTGAAGCTTTCTTT. Together with reference TRBV19 and TRBJ1-1, the CDR3 gives the full variable domain: DGGITQSPKYLFRKEGQNVTLSCEQNLNHDAMYWYRQDPGQGLRLIYYSQIVNDFQKGDIAEGYSVSREKKESFPLTVTSAQKNPTAFYLCASSRARNTEAFFGQGTRLTVV.

The CDR3 bases are TGTGCCAGTAGGCCGCTAGCGGGGGGCGCCCCAACAGATACGCAGTATTTT. Residues: CASRPLAGGAPTDTQYF. This chain links TRBV19 with TRBJ2-3; 11 bases match TRBD2. After removal of 6 bases from V and 3 bases from J, the junction contained 11 bases not matched to a gene. CDR1 and CDR2 (germline): LNHDA, SQIVND (reference sequence). The CDR3 contains 17 residues.

The chain carries TRBV24-1 and TRBJ1-4, with D maybe TRBD1 (6 bases). Germline CDR1 and CDR2: KGHDR and SFDVKD. Trimming shortened V by 1 base and J by 5 bases, and 16 bases separated the two germline ends. The CDR3 runs 17 residues. CDR3 region: CATSDFPPTGQNEKLFF. As DNA, the CDR3 is TGTGCCACCAGTGATTTTCCCCCGACAGGCCAAAATGAAAAACTGTTTTTT.